The 15 T cell receptor beta chains in this list originate from one sample, sequenced in a study of blood T cell repertoires in COVID-19. Assay used: immunoSEQ multiplex PCR; TCRdb lists only in-frame clones, some missing. Seen here are approximately 330,000 clones, around 85% observed once, and the top ten hold 4% to 5%. The sequenced material came from PBMCs or T cells enriched from blood (not recorded which). These receptors were obtained from a woman aged 40 to 49 with acute COVID-19.

The chain employs TRBV28 and TRBJ1-2; D unresolved. The CDR3 has 15 residues. Trimming removed 2 bases at V and 1 base at J, with 11 bases between. Germline V gives CDR1 MDHEN, CDR2 SYDVKM. For the CDR3, the DNA is TGTGCCAGCAGTTTAGTCGGTGGGCATAACTATGGCTACACCTTC. Amino acids: CASSLVGGHNYGYTF.

The table lists this clone with a count of one. This sequence joins TRBV27 and TRBJ1-1; TRBD1 agrees at 9 bases. This CDR3 is 19 amino acids long. Germline-derived CDR1 and CDR2 are MNHEY and SMNVEV (reference sequence). Losses at the gene ends were 2 bases for V and 0 bases for J; bases not matched to a gene: 13. The CDR3 region is CASSLVAPGQGIMNTEAFF. CDR3 bases: TGTGCCAGCAGTTTAGTAGCCCCGGGACAGGGAATAATGAACACTGAAGCTTTCTTT.

CDR3 sequence: CASSTHPGTGAYEQYF. As DNA, the CDR3 is TGTGCCAGTAGTACCCATCCCGGGACAGGGGCCTACGAGCAGTACTTC. The rearrangement uses TRBV19 and TRBJ2-7; 10 bases align to TRBD1. V trimming: 4 bases; J trimming: 2 bases; junction bases outside the gene matches: 8. The germline CDR1 and CDR2 sequences are LNHDA and SQIVND (reference sequence). The CDR3 is 16 amino acids.

This clone was counted a single time. The rearrangement joins TRBV15 to TRBJ1-1; 8 bases align to TRBD1. The germline V gene has CDR1 LNHNV and CDR2 YYDKDF (reference sequence). Trimming at V came to 0 bases and at J to 1 base, leaving 4 bases not matched to a gene. The length of the CDR3 is 16 residues. CDR3: CATSRDTTGENTEAFF. The CDR3 DNA follows: TGTGCCACCAGCAGAGATACGACAGGGGAGAACACTGAAGCTTTCTTT.

This clone was found once. The chain recombines TRBV7-3 with TRBJ2-6; a weak D match, TRBD1 (5 bases). V was clipped by 0 bases and J by 1 base, with 7 bases between them. CDR1 is SGHTA, CDR2 FQGTGA, per germline. The CDR3 is 16 residues long. The CDR3 is CASSLTKGSGANVLTF. The CDR3 nucleotides read TGTGCCAGCAGCTTAACTAAGGGGTCTGGGGCCAACGTCCTGACTTTC. The full variable domain, its missing parts supplied by reference TRBV7-3 and TRBJ2-6, is GAGVSQTPSNKVTEKGKYVELRCDPISGHTALYWYRQSLGQGPEFLIYFQGTGAADDSGLPNDRFFAVRPEGSVSTLKIQRTERGDSAVYLCASSLTKGSGANVLTFGAGSRLTVL.

The rearrangement links TRBV29-1 to TRBJ2-5; D is ambiguous. Per the germline V gene, CDR1 is SQVTM and CDR2 is ANQGSEA. This CDR3 contains 12 residues. Trimming took off 4 bases at V and 2 bases at J, with 8 bases between the two ends. The CDR3 region is CSVGASQETQYF. In DNA form, the CDR3 reads TGCAGCGTTGGGGCTTCACAAGAGACCCAGTACTTC.

This chain links TRBV9 with TRBJ1-4; D call uncertain. V was clipped by 3 bases and J by 5 bases, with 8 bases between them. This CDR3 has 13 residues. Per the germline V gene, CDR1 is SGDLS and CDR2 is YYNGEE. In DNA, the CDR3 is TGTGCCAGCAGCGCCCAGATGAATGAAAAACTGTTTTTT. It is translated as CASSAQMNEKLFF.

The genes are TRBV6-5 and TRBJ2-7; 8 positions match TRBD1. This CDR3 has 14 residues. CDR1 and CDR2 (germline): MNHEY, SVGAGI. With V trimmed by 4 bases and J by 2 bases, 4 bases remained unmatched. The CDR3 DNA sequence: TGTGCCAGCAGTTTAACGGACAGGGCCTACGAGCAGTACTTC. Its protein is CASSLTDRAYEQYF.

The chain recombines TRBV4-2 with TRBJ1-2, with TRBD1 as a possible D gene (5 bases). Trimming took 0 bases from V and 3 from J, leaving 17 bases between them. The CDR3 has 17 residues. Germline V CDR1 and CDR2: LGHNA, YNFKEQ. CDR3 protein: CASSQDLGRVGDYGYTF. CDR3 nucleotide sequence: TGTGCCAGCAGCCAAGATTTGGGCAGGGTTGGGGACTATGGCTACACCTTC.

The V gene is TRBV27, the J gene TRBJ2-5; D possibly corresponds to TRBD1 (5 bases). V lost 3 bases and J lost 3, with 14 bases in between. CDR3 length: 15 residues. Germline lookup yields CDR1 MNHEY and CDR2 SMNVEV (reference sequence). CDR3 DNA: TGTGCCAGCAGTTTCGGCTGGAAGGGGAAAGAGACCCAGTACTTC. This encodes CASSFGWKGKETQYF.

The V call is TRBV5-6, the J call TRBJ1-4; no firm D call. This CDR3 is 13 amino acids long. The V gene's germline CDR1 is SGHDT and CDR2 YYEEEE. V dropped 0 bases and J dropped 5 bases, with 5 bases sitting between them. The CDR3 sequence is CASSLARNEKLFF. The CDR3 nucleotides read TGTGCCAGCAGCTTGGCCAGGAATGAAAAACTGTTTTTT.

The rearrangement links TRBV6-2 or TRBV6-3 to TRBJ2-5; 8 positions agree with TRBD1. Trimming removed 0 bases from V and 1 base from J; junction bases left unmatched: 4. CDR1 is MNHEY, CDR2 SVGEGT, per germline. CDR3 size: 16 residues. For the CDR3, the DNA is TGTGCCAGCAGTTACTCGGACAGGGATATCCAAGAGACCCAGTACTTC. It is translated as CASSYSDRDIQETQYF.

The chain uses TRBV9 and TRBJ1-2; TRBD1 agrees at 10 bases. Unmatched junction bases numbered 3, after V lost 4 bases and J lost 0 bases. The CDR3 sequence is 15 residues long. CDR1 and CDR2 (germline): SGDLS, YYNGEE. The CDR3 sequence: CASSLTGGANYGYTF. CDR3 DNA: TGTGCCAGCAGCCTGACAGGGGGCGCTAACTATGGCTACACCTTC.

The J gene is TRBJ1-1, the V gene TRBV28; D call uncertain. The CDR3 sequence is 13 residues long. Germline loops: CDR1 MDHEN, CDR2 SYDVKM. V lost 6 bases and J lost 11, with 19 bases in between. For the CDR3, the DNA is TGTGCCAGCAGGCGTCGGGAAATTAAAGAGGCTTTCTTT. It is translated as CASRRREIKEAFF.

This chain links TRBV19 with TRBJ2-6; weak D call: TRBD2 (5 bases). Between the trimmed V and J ends, which lost 0 bases and 0 bases, there was a span of 12 bases. In germline, CDR1 is LNHDA, CDR2 SQIVND (reference sequence). This CDR3 contains 18 residues. The CDR3 region is CASSIDRTQRSGANVLTF. The CDR3 bases are TGTGCCAGTAGTATAGATCGGACTCAGCGCTCTGGGGCCAACGTCCTGACTTTC.